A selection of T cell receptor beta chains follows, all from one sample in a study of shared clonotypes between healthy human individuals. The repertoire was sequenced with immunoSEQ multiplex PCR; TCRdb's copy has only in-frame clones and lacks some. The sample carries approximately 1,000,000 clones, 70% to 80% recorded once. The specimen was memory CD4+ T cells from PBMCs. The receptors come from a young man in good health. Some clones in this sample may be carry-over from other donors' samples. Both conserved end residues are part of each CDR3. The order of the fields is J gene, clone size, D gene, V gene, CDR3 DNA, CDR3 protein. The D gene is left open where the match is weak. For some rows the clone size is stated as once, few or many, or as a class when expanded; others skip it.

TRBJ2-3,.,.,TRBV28,TGTGCCAGCAGTTCCTCGTCGAGAACCACAGATACGCAGTATTTT,CASSSSSRTTDTQYF
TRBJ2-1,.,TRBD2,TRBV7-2,TGTGCCAGCAGACTTCTAGCGGGAAGCTCCTACAATGAGCAGTTCTTC,CASRLLAGSSYNEQFF
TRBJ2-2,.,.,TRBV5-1,TGCGCCAGCAGCTTGGAGGCTGGGAACACCGGGGAGCTGTTTTTT,CASSLEAGNTGELFF
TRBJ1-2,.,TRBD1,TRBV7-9,TGTGCCAGCAGCGCCCGGGACAGGGCGTTTAGTGGCTACACCTTC,CASSARDRAFSGYTF
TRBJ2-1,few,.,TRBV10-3,TGTGCCATCAGGACCGCCACGGGCCGACAGGACAGCTCCTACAATGAGCAGTTCTTC,CAIRTATGRQDSSYNEQFF
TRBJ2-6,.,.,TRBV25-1,TGTGCCAGCAGTGACCCAGGGTCCGGGGCCAACGTCCTGACTTTC,CASSDPGSGANVLTF
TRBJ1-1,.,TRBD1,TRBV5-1,TGCGCCAGCAGCCCTAGGACAGGGGGCGGCACTGAAGCTTTCTTT,CASSPRTGGGTEAFF
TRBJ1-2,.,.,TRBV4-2,TGTGCCAGCAGCCAAGAACCAGGGACCTATGGCTACACCTTC,CASSQEPGTYGYTF
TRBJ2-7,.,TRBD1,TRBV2,TGTGCCAGCTTAGGGACAGGGGTCTACGAGCAGTACTTC,CASLGTGVYEQYF
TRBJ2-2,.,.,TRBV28,TGTGCCAGCAGTCCTTCCGACAGGTTGAACACCGGGGAGCTGTTTTTT,CASSPSDRLNTGELFF
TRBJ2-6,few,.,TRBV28,TGTGCCAGCAGTTCCCCTGGGGCCAACGTCCTGACTTTC,CASSSPGANVLTF
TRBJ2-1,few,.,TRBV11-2,TGTGCCAGCAGCTTACGGCGGAACTACAATGAGCAGTTCTTC,CASSLRRNYNEQFF
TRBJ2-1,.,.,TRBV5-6,TGTGCCAGCAGCTTAGGGGACCGCTACAATGAGCAGTTCTTC,CASSLGDRYNEQFF
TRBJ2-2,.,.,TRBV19,TGTGCCACCGACGGAAAGGGACCCGGGGAGCTGTTTTTT,CATDGKGPGELFF
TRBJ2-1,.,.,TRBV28,TGTGCCAGCGTGGGATCGGGGGGCGGCACCTCCTACAATGAGCAGTTCTTC,CASVGSGGGTSYNEQFF
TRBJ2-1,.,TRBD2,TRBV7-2,TGTGCCAGCAGCCCACAAAGCGGGACCTACAATGAGCAGTTCTTC,CASSPQSGTYNEQFF
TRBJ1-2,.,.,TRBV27,TGTGCCAGCAGTTTAAGGGGCGCGGAAAATGGCTACACCTTC,CASSLRGAENGYTF
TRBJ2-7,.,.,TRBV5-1,TGCGCCAGCAGCTCCGAATTGGCAGGGTTACCACCGTGGTACTTC,CASSSELAGLPPWYF
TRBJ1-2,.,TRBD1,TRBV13,TGTGCCAGCAGCCGGGACAGGGGTAGAGCTAACTATGGCTACACCTTC,CASSRDRGRANYGYTF
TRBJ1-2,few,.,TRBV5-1,TGCGCCAGCAGCTTGGGACAGATGAACTATGGCTACACCTTC,CASSLGQMNYGYTF
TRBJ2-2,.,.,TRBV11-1,TGTGCCAGCAGCTTCACAGGAGGCACCGGGGAGCTGTTTTTT,CASSFTGGTGELFF
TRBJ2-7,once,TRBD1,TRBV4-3,TGCGCCAGCAGCCAAGATAGAGCAGGGGGCTCCTACGAGCAGTACTTC,CASSQDRAGGSYEQYF
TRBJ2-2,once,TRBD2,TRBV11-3,TGTGCCAGCAGCTTAACCTGGGGGGGAGCAGGGGAGCTGTTTTTT,CASSLTWGGAGELFF